Included here is one TCR beta chain sequence, with context. Its antigen is as yet unknown. This sample is drawn from a study of a mutant IDH1 vaccine in newly diagnosed glioma. Study in general: Across weeks 1, 3, 5, 7, 11, 15, 19 and 23, patients received a vaccination each time, eight in all. Treated patients comprised 62.5% males and roughly 40% females, mean age around 40 years.

The CDR3 is 14 residues long. CDR1 is SEHNR, CDR2 FQNEAQ, per germline (reference sequence). V lost 11 bases to trimming and J lost 0 bases, with 15 bases between them. Time point here: week 11, during vaccination. Doses consisted of 300 ug of mutant IDH1 20-mer peptide each, paired with topical imiquimod. New WHO grade 3 or 4 IDH1-mutant, ATRX-lost astrocytomas were present in all donors. Clones were sequenced by immunoSEQ multiplex PCR, and TCRdb holds only the in-frame ones, with some missing. The sample lists fewer than 75,000 clones; roughly 83% were seen once. Study observations and caveats: Vaccination elicited immune responses in approximately 92% of patients.

The TCR comes from a woman aged 50 to 60 with glioma. The gene calls are TRBV7-9 and TRBJ2-3, with a weak D call TRBD2 (5 bases). The material was PBMCs, obtained from a glioma patient whose treatment included an IDH1 peptide vaccine. CDR3 DNA sequence: TGTGCCTTACGGAGGAGCGCCAGCACAGATACGCAGTATTTT. Its protein is CALRRSASTDTQYF.